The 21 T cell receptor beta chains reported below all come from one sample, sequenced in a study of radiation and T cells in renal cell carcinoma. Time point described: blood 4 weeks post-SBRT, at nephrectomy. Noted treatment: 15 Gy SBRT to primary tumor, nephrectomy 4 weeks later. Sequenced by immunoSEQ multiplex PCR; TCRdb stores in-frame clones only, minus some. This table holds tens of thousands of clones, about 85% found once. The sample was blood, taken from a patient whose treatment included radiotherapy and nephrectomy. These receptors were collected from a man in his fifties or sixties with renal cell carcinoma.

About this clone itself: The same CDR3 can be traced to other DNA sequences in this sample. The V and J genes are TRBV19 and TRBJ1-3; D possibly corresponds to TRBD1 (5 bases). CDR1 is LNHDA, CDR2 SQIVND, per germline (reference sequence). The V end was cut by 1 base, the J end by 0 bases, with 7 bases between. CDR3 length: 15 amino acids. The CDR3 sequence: CASSIGQSSGNTIYF. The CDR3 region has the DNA TGTGCCAGTAGTATAGGACAGAGCTCTGGAAACACCATATATTTT.

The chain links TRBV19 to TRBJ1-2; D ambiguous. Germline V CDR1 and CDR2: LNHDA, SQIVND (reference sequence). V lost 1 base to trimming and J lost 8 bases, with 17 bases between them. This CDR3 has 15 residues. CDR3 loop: CASSIALRETRGYTF. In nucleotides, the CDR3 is TGTGCCAGTAGTATAGCCCTCCGGGAAACTAGGGGCTACACCTTC.

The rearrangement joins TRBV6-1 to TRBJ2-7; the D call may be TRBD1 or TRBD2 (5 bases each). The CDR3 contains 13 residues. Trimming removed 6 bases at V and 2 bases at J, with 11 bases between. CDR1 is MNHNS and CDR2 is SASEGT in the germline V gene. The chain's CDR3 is CASRGELTYEQYF. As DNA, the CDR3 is TGTGCCAGCAGGGGGGAGCTCACCTACGAGCAGTACTTC.

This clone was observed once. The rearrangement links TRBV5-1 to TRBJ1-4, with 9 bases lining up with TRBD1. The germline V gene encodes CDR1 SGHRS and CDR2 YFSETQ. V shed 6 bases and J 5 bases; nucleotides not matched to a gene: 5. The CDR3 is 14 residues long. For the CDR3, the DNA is TGCGCCAGCACCACCGGGACAGGGAATGAAAAACTGTTTTTT. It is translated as CASTTGTGNEKLFF. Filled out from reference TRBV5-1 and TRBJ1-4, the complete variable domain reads KAGVTQTPRYLIKTRGQQVTLSCSPISGHRSVSWYQQTPGQGLQFLFEYFSETQRNKGNFPGRFSGRQFSNSRSEMNVSTLELGDSALYLCASTTGTGNEKLFFGSGTQLSVL.

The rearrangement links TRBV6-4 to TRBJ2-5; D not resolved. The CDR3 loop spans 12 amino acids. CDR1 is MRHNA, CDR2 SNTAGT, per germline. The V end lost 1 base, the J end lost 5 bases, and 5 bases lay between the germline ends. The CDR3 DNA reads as TGTGCCAGCAGTGACTGGCAGGAGACCCAGTACTTC. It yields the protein CASSDWQETQYF.

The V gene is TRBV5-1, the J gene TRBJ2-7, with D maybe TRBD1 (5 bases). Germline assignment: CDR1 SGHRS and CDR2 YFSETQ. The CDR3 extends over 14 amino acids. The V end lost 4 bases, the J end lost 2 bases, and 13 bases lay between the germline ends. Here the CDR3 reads CASSPDSGAYEQYF. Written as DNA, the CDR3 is TGCGCCAGCAGCCCCGACAGTGGGGCCTACGAGCAGTACTTC. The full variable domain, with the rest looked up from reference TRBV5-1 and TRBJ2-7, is KAGVTQTPRYLIKTRGQQVTLSCSPISGHRSVSWYQQTPGQGLQFLFEYFSETQRNKGNFPGRFSGRQFSNSRSEMNVSTLELGDSALYLCASSPDSGAYEQYFGPGTRLTVT.

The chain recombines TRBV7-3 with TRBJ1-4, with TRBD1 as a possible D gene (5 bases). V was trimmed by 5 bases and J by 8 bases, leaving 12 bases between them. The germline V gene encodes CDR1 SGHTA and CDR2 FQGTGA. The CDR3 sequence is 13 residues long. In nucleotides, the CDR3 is TGTGCCAGCAGCATGGGGGTAGGAGAAAAACTGTTTTTT. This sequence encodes CASSMGVGEKLFF. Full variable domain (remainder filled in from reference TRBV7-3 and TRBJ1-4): GAGVSQTPSNKVTEKGKYVELRCDPISGHTALYWYRQSLGQGPEFLIYFQGTGAADDSGLPNDRFFAVRPEGSVSTLKIQRTERGDSAVYLCASSMGVGEKLFFGSGTQLSVL.

The CDR3, as DNA: TGTGCCAGCAGCCCCGACAGGTCTGGGGTTTACAATGAGCAGTTCTTC. Amino acids: CASSPDRSGVYNEQFF. V and J are TRBV5-4 and TRBJ2-1; D possibly corresponds to TRBD1 (6 bases). The germline CDR1 and CDR2 sequences are SGHNT and YYREEE (reference sequence). This CDR3 is 16 amino acids long. Trimming stripped 4 bases from V and 4 bases from J, with 18 bases between.

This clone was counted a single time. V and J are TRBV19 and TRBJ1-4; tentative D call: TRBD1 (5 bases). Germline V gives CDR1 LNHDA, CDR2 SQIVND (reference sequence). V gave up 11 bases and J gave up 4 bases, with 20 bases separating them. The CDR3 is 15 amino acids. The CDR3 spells CAAQGWGSGNEKLFF. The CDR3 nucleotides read TGTGCCGCTCAAGGCTGGGGCTCTGGTAATGAAAAACTGTTTTTT.

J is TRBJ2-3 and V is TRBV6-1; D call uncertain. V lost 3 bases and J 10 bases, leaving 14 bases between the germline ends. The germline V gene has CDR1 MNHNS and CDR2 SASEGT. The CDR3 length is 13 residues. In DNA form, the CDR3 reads TGTGCCAGCAGTGACCGGGCCCGGACGTCGCAGTATTTT. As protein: CASSDRARTSQYF.

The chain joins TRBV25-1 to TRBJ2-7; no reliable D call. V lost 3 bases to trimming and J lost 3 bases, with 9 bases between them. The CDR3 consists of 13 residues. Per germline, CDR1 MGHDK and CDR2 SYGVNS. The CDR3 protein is CASSDWQNYEQYF. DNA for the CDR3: TGTGCCAGCAGTGATTGGCAGAACTACGAGCAGTACTTC.

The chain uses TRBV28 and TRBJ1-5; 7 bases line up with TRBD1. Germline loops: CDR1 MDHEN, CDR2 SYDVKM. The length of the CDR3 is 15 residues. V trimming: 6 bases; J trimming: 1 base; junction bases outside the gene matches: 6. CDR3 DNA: TGTGCCAGCAGCTGGGACAGTCTAAGCAATCAGCCCCAGCATTTT. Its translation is CASSWDSLSNQPQHF.

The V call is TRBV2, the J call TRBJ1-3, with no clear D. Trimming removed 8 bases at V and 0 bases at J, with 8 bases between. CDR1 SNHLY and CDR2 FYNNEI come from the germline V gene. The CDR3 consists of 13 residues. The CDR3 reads CASLRDSGNTIYF. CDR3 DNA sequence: TGTGCCAGCCTCCGGGACTCTGGAAACACCATATATTTT.

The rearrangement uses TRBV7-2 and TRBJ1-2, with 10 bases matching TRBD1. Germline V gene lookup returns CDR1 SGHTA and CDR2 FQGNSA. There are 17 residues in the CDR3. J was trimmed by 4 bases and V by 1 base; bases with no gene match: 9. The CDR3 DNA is TGTGCCAGCAGCTTAGTCCCGGGACAGGGGTTGGGCTATGGCTACACCTTC. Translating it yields CASSLVPGQGLGYGYTF.

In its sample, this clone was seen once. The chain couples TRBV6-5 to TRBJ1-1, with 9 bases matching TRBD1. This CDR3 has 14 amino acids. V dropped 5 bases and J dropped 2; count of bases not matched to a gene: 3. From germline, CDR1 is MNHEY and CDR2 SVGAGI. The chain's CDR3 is CASSTQGANTEAFF. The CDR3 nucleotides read TGTGCCAGCAGTACACAGGGGGCTAACACTGAAGCTTTCTTT.

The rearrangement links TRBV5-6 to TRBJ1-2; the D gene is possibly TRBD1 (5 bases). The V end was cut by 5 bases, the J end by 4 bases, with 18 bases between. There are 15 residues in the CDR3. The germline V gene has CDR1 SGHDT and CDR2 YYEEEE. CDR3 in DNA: TGTGCCAGCAGTGAAGCGACAGTGAGGGTCTATGGCTACACCTTC. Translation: CASSEATVRVYGYTF.

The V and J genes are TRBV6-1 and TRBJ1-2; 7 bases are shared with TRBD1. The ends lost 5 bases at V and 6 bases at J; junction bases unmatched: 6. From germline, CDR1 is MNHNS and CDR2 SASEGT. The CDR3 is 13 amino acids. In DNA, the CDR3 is TGTGCCAGCAGTCCGACAGGGCGGCATGGCTACACCTTC. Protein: CASSPTGRHGYTF.

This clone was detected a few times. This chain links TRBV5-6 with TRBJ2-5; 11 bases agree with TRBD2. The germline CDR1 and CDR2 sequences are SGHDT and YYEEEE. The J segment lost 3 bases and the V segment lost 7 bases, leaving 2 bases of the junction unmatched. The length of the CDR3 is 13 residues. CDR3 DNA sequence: TGTGCCAGCGGGGGACTAGCGGAAGAGACCCAGTACTTC. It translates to CASGGLAEETQYF.

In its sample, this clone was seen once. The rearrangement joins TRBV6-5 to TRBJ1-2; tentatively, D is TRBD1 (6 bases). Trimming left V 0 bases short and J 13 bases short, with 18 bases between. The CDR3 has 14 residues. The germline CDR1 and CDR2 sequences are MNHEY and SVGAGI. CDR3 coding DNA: TGTGCCAGCAGTTACTCTGGGGACAAGTCACTCTTCACCTTC. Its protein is CASSYSGDKSLFTF.

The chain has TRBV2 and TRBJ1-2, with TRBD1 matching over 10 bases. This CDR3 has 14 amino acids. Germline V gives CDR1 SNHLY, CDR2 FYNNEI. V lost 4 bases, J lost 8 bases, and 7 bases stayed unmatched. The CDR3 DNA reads TGTGCCAGCAGTGGGGGACAGGGGATTCGAGGCTACACCTTC. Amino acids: CASSGGQGIRGYTF.

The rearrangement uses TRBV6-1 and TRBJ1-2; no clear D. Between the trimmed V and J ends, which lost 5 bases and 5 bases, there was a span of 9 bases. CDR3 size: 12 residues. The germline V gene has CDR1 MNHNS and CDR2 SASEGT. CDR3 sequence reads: CASSQQTYGYTF. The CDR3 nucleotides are TGTGCCAGCAGTCAGCAGACTTATGGCTACACCTTC.